The 20 T cell receptor beta chains in this list originate from one sample, sequenced in a study of human T cells and chemical hapten exposure. Time point here: patch test 2, 6 weeks after DPC sensitization. This sample's treatment: therapeutic diphenylcyclopropenone sensitization with weekly scalp DPC. TCRdb re-called the RACE reads with MiXCR, one entry per CDR3 protein. The table lists roughly 120,000 distinct CDR3 sequences, more than 7% of them singletons. Source: whole blood, taken in connection with sensitization to the hapten diphenylcyclopropenone (DPC). The receptors shown here come from a woman aged 40 to 49 with alopecia areata. Some clones in this sample may be carry-over from other donors' samples.

This clonotype turned up a few times. The chain has TRBV6-4 and TRBJ2-3; 7 bases are a match to TRBD1. With V trimmed by 7 bases and J by 4 bases, 8 bases remained unmatched. This CDR3 has 14 residues. In germline, CDR1 is MRHNA, CDR2 SNTAGT. This chain's CDR3 is CASTEAQGSDTQYF. The CDR3 region has the DNA TGTGCCAGCACTGAAGCACAGGGGTCAGATACGCAGTATTTT.

This clonotype was detected many times. The J gene is TRBJ1-2, the V gene TRBV28, with 7 bases lining up with TRBD1. The CDR3 consists of 14 residues. CDR1 is MDHEN and CDR2 is SYDVKM in the germline V gene. V dropped 5 bases and J dropped 4; count of bases not matched to a gene: 7. The CDR3, as DNA: TGTGCCAGCAGTCTAGACAGGGCCGGCTATGGCTACACCTTC. Residues: CASSLDRAGYGYTF.

Many counts were recorded for this clonotype. V usage is TRBV5-4 and J usage is TRBJ2-1; D not certain. From germline, CDR1 is SGHNT and CDR2 YYREEE (reference sequence). Trimming left V 0 bases short and J 0 bases short, with 7 bases between. This CDR3 is built from 15 residues. The DNA for the CDR3 is TGTGCCAGCAGCTTGGCAACGAGCTCCTACAATGAGCAGTTCTTC. Amino acid sequence: CASSLATSSYNEQFF.

At least ten counts were recorded for this clonotype. This chain uses TRBV12-3 or TRBV12-4 with TRBJ1-1; D gene uncertain. This CDR3 spans 12 amino acids. The V end lost 5 bases, the J end lost 1 base, and 5 bases lay between the germline ends. CDR3 protein: CASSDTNTEAFF. The CDR3 DNA reads TGTGCCAGCAGTGACACGAACACTGAAGCTTTCTTT.

V usage is TRBV12-3 or TRBV12-4 and J usage is TRBJ1-6; TRBD1 might be the D (5 bases). Trimming shortened V by 6 bases and J by 6 bases, and 12 bases separated the two germline ends. This CDR3 spans 14 amino acids. CDR3 loop: CASSHGTVNSPLHF. DNA for the CDR3: TGTGCCAGCAGCCACGGGACGGTTAATTCACCCCTCCACTTT.

This clonotype was detected a few times. The chain has TRBV7-2 and TRBJ2-3; D gene uncertain. Trimming removed 3 bases from V and 0 bases from J, with 4 bases in between. Germline CDR1 SGHTA, CDR2 FQGNSA. The CDR3 loop spans 13 amino acids. The CDR3 here is CASSFHSTDTQYF. The CDR3, as DNA: TGTGCCAGCAGCTTCCATAGCACAGATACGCAGTATTTT.

This clonotype was recorded at least ten times. V usage is TRBV10-3 and J usage is TRBJ2-7; no reliable D call. The CDR3 consists of 13 residues. V lost 4 bases and J 7 bases, leaving 14 bases between the germline ends. CDR1 ENHRY and CDR2 SYGVKD come from the germline V gene. CDR3 loop: CAISVERSKEQYF. DNA for the CDR3: TGTGCCATCAGTGTCGAGAGGTCAAAGGAGCAGTACTTC.

The chain is built from TRBV29-1 and TRBJ1-4; a weak D match, TRBD1 (5 bases). The CDR3 consists of 12 residues. Germline lookup yields CDR1 SQVTM and CDR2 ANQGSEA. V was cut by 4 bases and J by 6 bases, with 9 bases left in between. Written as DNA, the CDR3 is TGCAGCGTTGTACAGACAGATGAAAAACTGTTTTTT. It is translated as CSVVQTDEKLFF. Looking up the rest from reference TRBV29-1 and TRBJ1-4 gives the full variable domain: SAVISQKPSRDICQRGTSLTIQCQVDSQVTMMFWYRQQPGQSLTLIATANQGSEATYESGFVIDKFPISRPNLTFSTLTVSNMSPEDSSIYLCSVVQTDEKLFFGSGTQLSVL.

The genes are TRBV29-1 and TRBJ2-2, with 9 bases lining up with TRBD1. Losses at the gene ends were 8 bases for V and 5 bases for J; bases not matched to a gene: 6. Germline assignment: CDR1 SQVTM and CDR2 ANQGSEA. The CDR3 is made up of 13 amino acids. In nucleotides, the CDR3 is TGCAGCTCAAGACAGGGGGGGACCGGGGAGCTGTTTTTT. Encoded protein: CSSRQGGTGELFF.

This clonotype appeared many times. The chain is built from TRBV12-3 or TRBV12-4 and TRBJ1-1; 7 bases map to TRBD1. The CDR3 extends over 15 amino acids. Trimming at V came to 5 bases and at J to 6 bases, leaving 12 bases not matched to a gene. CDR3 region: CASSLPITGVAEAFF. The CDR3 nucleotides are TGTGCCAGCAGTCTCCCGATCACAGGGGTCGCTGAAGCTTTCTTT.

This clonotype was seen many times. The chain has TRBV25-1 and TRBJ2-3; D is unclear. This CDR3 is 13 amino acids long. The germline V gene has CDR1 MGHDK and CDR2 SYGVNS. V dropped 5 bases and J dropped 4 bases, with 10 bases sitting between them. CDR3 sequence (DNA): TGTGCCAGCAGTCGACTGATATCAGATACGCAGTATTTT. Protein: CASSRLISDTQYF.

The sample holds many counts of this clonotype. CDR3 sequence reads: CASSAERTSYEQYF. The CDR3 region has the DNA TGTGCCAGCAGCGCTGAGCGGACCTCCTACGAGCAGTACTTC. V gene TRBV11-2 combines with J gene TRBJ2-7; D might be TRBD2 (5 bases). Germline values: CDR1 SGHAT, CDR2 FQNNGV. Trimming pared 5 bases from V and 0 bases from J, leaving 11 bases between. The CDR3 extends over 14 amino acids.

This clonotype turned up a few times. The chain couples TRBV11-2 to TRBJ2-4; no clear D gene. CDR1 and CDR2 from the germline V gene are SGHAT and FQNNGV. V lost 5 bases to trimming and J lost 0 bases, with 14 bases between them. The CDR3 consists of 16 residues. The CDR3 is CASSLSWGEAKNIQYF. The CDR3 DNA reads as TGTGCCAGCAGCCTCTCGTGGGGTGAAGCCAAAAACATTCAGTACTTC.

Ten or more counts support this clonotype. CDR3 nucleotides: TGTGCCAGCAGCCAAGACAGGTCCGACTCTGGGGCCAACGTCCTGACTTTC. It encodes CASSQDRSDSGANVLTF. The chain couples TRBV3-1 to TRBJ2-6; D not certain. This CDR3 comprises 17 residues. The V end was cut by 0 bases, the J end by 0 bases, with 9 bases between. Germline V gene data show CDR1 as LGHDT and CDR2 as YNNKEL (reference sequence).

This clonotype occurred a few times. V and J are TRBV7-2 and TRBJ1-2, with 7 bases that match TRBD1. Germline CDR1 reads SGHTA; CDR2 reads FQGNSA. This CDR3 is 13 amino acids long. Trimming removed 4 bases from V and 7 bases from J; junction bases left unmatched: 6. As DNA, the CDR3 is TGTGCCAGCAGCTACGGGACAGCTGGTGGCTACACCTTC. Its protein product is CASSYGTAGGYTF.

The chain uses TRBV18 and TRBJ2-1; maybe TRBD2 (6 bases). V lost 2 bases and J 3 bases, leaving 14 bases between the germline ends. The CDR3 totals 16 residues. Germline CDR1 and CDR2: KGHSH and LQKENI. The CDR3 DNA sequence: TGTGCCAGCTCACCAGGACCGGGCGGGGTCTACAATGAGCAGTTCTTC. It encodes CASSPGPGGVYNEQFF.

This clonotype has more than one count but fewer than ten. J is TRBJ2-7 and V is TRBV29-1; 11 nucleotides match TRBD2. Germline lookup yields CDR1 SQVTM and CDR2 ANQGSEA. V was pared by 6 bases and J by 4 bases, with 8 bases of the junction left unmatched. This CDR3 spans 14 amino acids. As DNA, the CDR3 is TGCAGCGTCAGACTAGCGGGGCCCTATTACGAGCAGTACTTC. It is translated as CSVRLAGPYYEQYF.

Many counts were recorded for this clonotype. This sequence joins TRBV4-2 and TRBJ1-5; no clear D gene. CDR1 is LGHNA and CDR2 is YNFKEQ in the germline V gene. The CDR3 loop spans 14 amino acids. Deletions cut 0 bases from V and 9 bases from J, with 12 bases between. CDR3 DNA: TGTGCCAGCAGCCAAGATCATCCGGGTGCGCCCCAGCATTTT. This encodes CASSQDHPGAPQHF.

V and J are TRBV3-1 and TRBJ2-5; 9 bases match TRBD2. Per the germline V gene, CDR1 is LGHDT and CDR2 is YNNKEL (reference sequence). This CDR3 spans 17 amino acids. Trimming cost V 0 bases and J 2 bases; bases outside gene matches: 7. CDR3 residues: CASSQEVRAGGQETQYF. CDR3 DNA: TGTGCCAGCAGCCAAGAAGTGAGAGCGGGGGGTCAAGAGACCCAGTACTTC.

This clonotype was observed once. The chain combines TRBV2 with TRBJ2-7; a possible D gene is TRBD2 (6 bases). V lost 2 bases and J lost 2, with 13 bases in between. Germline loops: CDR1 SNHLY, CDR2 FYNNEI. CDR3 length equals 15 residues. CDR3 region: CASSEMRGRPYEQYF. DNA of the CDR3: TGTGCCAGCAGTGAAATGCGGGGCAGACCCTACGAGCAGTACTTC.